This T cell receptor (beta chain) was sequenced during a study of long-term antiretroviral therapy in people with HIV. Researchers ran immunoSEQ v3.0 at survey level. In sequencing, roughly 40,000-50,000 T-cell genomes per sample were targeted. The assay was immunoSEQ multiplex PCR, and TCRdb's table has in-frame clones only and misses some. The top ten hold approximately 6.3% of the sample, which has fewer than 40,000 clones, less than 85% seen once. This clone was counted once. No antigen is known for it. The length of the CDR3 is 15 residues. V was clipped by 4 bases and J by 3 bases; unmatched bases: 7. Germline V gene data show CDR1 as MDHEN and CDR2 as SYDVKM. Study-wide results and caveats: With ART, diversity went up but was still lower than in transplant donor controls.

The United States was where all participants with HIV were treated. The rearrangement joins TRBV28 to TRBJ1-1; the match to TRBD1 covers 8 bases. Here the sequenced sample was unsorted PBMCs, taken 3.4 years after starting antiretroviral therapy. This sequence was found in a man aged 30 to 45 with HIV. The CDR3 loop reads CASSSRTGSYTEAFF. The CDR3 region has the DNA TGTGCCAGCAGTTCGCGGACAGGGTCGTACACTGAAGCTTTCTTT. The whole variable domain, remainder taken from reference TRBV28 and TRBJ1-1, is DVKVTQSSRYLVKRTGEKVFLECVQDMDHENMFWYRQDPGLGLRLIYFSYDVKMKEKGDIPEGYSVSREKKERFSLILESASTNQTSMYLCASSSRTGSYTEAFFGQGTRLTVV.